The 8 T cell receptor beta chains given below trace back to one sample, sequenced in a study of T cell clonality in common variable immunodeficiency. Produced via immunoSEQ multiplex PCR; TCRdb's table is partial and in-frame only. The specimen has about 20,000 clones, none found just once. What these receptors recognize is not known. General study findings and limits: Common variable immunodeficiency TCR beta sequences reportedly had fewer deletions and N-nucleotide insertions.

Sequenced sample: peripheral blood mononuclear cells. These receptor sequences come from a human donor with common variable immunodeficiency.

Of note for this clone: The read gets to within 3 residues of the CDR3 end, and the germline J gene fills in the rest. The chain combines TRBV6-2 or TRBV6-3 with TRBJ2-1, with D possibly matching TRBD1 (6 bases). Trimming stripped 5 bases from V and 2 bases from J, with 10 bases between. CDR1 is MNHEY, CDR2 SVGEGT, per germline. The CDR3 has 14 residues. The DNA read from the CDR3 is TGTGCCAGCAGTCTCCGGGACACCTACAATGAG. This translates into CASSLRDTYNE. From start to end, the CDR3 is CASSLRDTYNEQFF.

CDR3 sequence: CAWRGQGVYEQYF. The sequenced CDR3 bases are TGTGCCTGGAGAGGTCAGGGGGTCTACGAG. This chain connects TRBV30 to TRBJ2-7; 7 positions agree with TRBD1. The read halts 3 residues ahead of the CDR3 end, with the missing end drawn from the germline J gene. Germline lookup yields CDR1 GTSNPN and CDR2 SVGIG (reference sequence). This CDR3 contains 13 residues. The V segment lost 3 bases and the J segment 3 bases; nucleotides outside the gene matches: 5.

This clone was picked up a small number of times. The CDR3 extends 3 residues past the end of the read, so its final part is completed from the germline J gene. The gene calls are TRBV18 and TRBJ1-1, with D unclear. Germline V gene sequence: CDR1 KGHSH, CDR2 LQKENI. The CDR3 is 13 residues long. Trimming removed 4 bases from V and 5 bases from J, with 11 bases in between. The CDR3 DNA, read in part, is TGTGCCAGCTCACTAACAGAGGTGACTGAA. Translating gives CASSLTEVTE. The full CDR3 reads CASSLTEVTEAFF.

Points on this clone: The read ends 3 residues shy of where the CDR3 ends; the end is completed using the germline J gene. The rearrangement joins TRBV2 to TRBJ2-7, with TRBD1 matching over 7 bases. This CDR3 has 13 amino acids. The V gene end was trimmed by 8 bases and the J gene end by 6 bases; junction bases not matched to a gene: 10. Germline V gene sequence: CDR1 SNHLY, CDR2 FYNNEI. The CDR3 loop is CASSRDRVAEQYF. CDR3 DNA (partial): TGTGCCAGCTCAAGAGACAGGGTAGCCGAG.

This clone was recorded a few times. The CDR3 DNA, read in part, is TGTGCCAGTAGTATAACGGCAACTAATGAAAAA. This codes for CASSITATNEK. The whole CDR3 sequence is CASSITATNEKLFF. This sequence joins TRBV19 and TRBJ1-4; no clear D. The DNA ends 3 residues before the CDR3 does, and the rest of the CDR3 is filled in from the germline J gene. There are 14 residues in the CDR3. Germline V gene sequence: CDR1 LNHDA, CDR2 SQIVND (reference sequence). The germline V and J ends were trimmed by 2 bases and 0 bases, with 4 bases remaining between them.

This clone came up a few times. Incomplete CDR3 DNA: TGTGCCAGCAGTCGAGGACAGGGTACAACTGAA. Protein: CASSRGQGTTE. The CDR3, in full, reads CASSRGQGTTEAFF. The chain recombines TRBV7-9 with TRBJ1-1; 8 positions agree with TRBD1. The read finishes 3 residues shy of the CDR3 end, and the germline J gene is used to complete it. Germline loops: CDR1 SEHNR, CDR2 FQNEAQ (reference sequence). V lost 6 bases and J lost 5; bases outside the gene matches: 8. The CDR3 spans 14 residues. Variable domain in full (rest from reference TRBV7-9 and TRBJ1-1): DTGVSQNPRHKITKRGQNVTFRCDPISEHNRLYWYRQTLGQGPEFLTYFQNEAQLEKSRLLSDRFSAERPKGSFSTLEIQRTEQGDSAMYLCASSRGQGTTEAFFGQGTRLTVV.

The table lists this clone with a few counts. Read sequence stops 3 residues before the CDR3 end, and the germline J gene provides the missing end. The V call is TRBV7-8, the J call TRBJ2-5, with D possibly being TRBD2 (5 bases). Trimming shortened V by 8 bases and J by 5 bases, and 15 bases separated the two germline ends. The CDR3 is made up of 13 amino acids. Germline CDR1 reads SGHVS; CDR2 reads FQNEAQ. The CDR3 loop reads CASRPRGFETQYF. CDR3 bases read: TGTGCCAGCCGGCCTCGGGGTTTTGAGACC.

By share, this clone ranks as medium-sized. Coverage ceases 3 residues before the CDR3 finishes, and the germline J gene fills in the end. V usage is TRBV4-1 and J usage is TRBJ2-2; TRBD1 is a possible D gene (6 bases). There are 16 residues in the CDR3. Germline V CDR1 and CDR2: MGHRA, YSYEKL. V gave up 1 base and J gave up 7 bases, with 16 bases separating them. CDR3 residues: CASSQAGALGVGELFF. The CDR3 bases that were read are TGCGCCAGCAGCCAAGCAGGGGCGTTAGGCGTCGGGGAG.